A selection of T cell receptor beta chains follows, all from one sample in a study of shared clonotypes between healthy human individuals. TCRdb's copy holds only in-frame clones and misses some; the assay was immunoSEQ multiplex PCR. The sample includes approximately 1,500,000 clones, approximately 98% of them seen just once. Sequenced sample: naive CD4+ T cells sorted from blood. The receptors were gathered from a young man in good health. Each CDR3 is given with its conserved first and last residue. The D gene is left open where the match is weak.

j_gene	d_gene	v_gene	CDR3aa	CDR3nt
TRBJ2-7	NA	TRBV5-4	CASSIRPGQGSYEQYF	TGTGCCAGCAGCATTAGACCAGGCCAGGGGAGTTACGAGCAGTACTTC
TRBJ2-7	TRBD1	TRBV29-1	CSVEGTGTYEQYF	TGCAGCGTTGAAGGGACAGGGACGTACGAGCAGTACTTC
TRBJ2-2	TRBD2	TRBV7-2	CASSSSTGLANGELFF	TGTGCCAGCAGCTCGTCAACGGGACTAGCGAACGGGGAGCTGTTTTTT
TRBJ2-6	NA	TRBV9	CASSVKPNSGANVLTF	TGTGCCAGCAGCGTAAAGCCCAACTCTGGGGCCAACGTCCTGACTTTC
TRBJ2-7	TRBD2	TRBV9	CASSVAPLTSGSPPYEQYF	TGTGCCAGCAGCGTAGCCCCTCTTACTAGCGGGAGTCCCCCCTACGAGCAGTACTTC
TRBJ2-7	NA	TRBV5-1	CASSLESERFYEQYF	TGCGCCAGCAGCTTGGAATCAGAAAGGTTCTACGAGCAGTACTTC
TRBJ2-3	NA	TRBV30	CASPGGTYSASLSTDTQYF	TGTGCCTCCCCAGGAGGGACCTACTCAGCCAGCCTTAGCACAGATACGCAGTATTTT
TRBJ1-2	NA	TRBV2	CASSGADYGYTF	TGTGCCAGCAGCGGCGCGGACTATGGCTACACCTTC
TRBJ2-5	NA	TRBV9	CASSVASEGETQYF	TGTGCCAGCAGCGTTGCTAGCGAGGGGGAGACCCAGTACTTC
TRBJ2-3	TRBD1	TRBV18	CASSPTGTGGGEAQYF	TGTGCCAGCTCACCTACCGGGACAGGGGGCGGAGAGGCGCAGTATTTT
TRBJ2-5	NA	TRBV5-1	CASSLIRETQYF	TGCGCCAGCAGCTTGATCCGGGAGACCCAGTACTTC
TRBJ2-1	TRBD2	TRBV25-1	CASSDQRLAGKVNEQFF	TGTGCCAGCAGTGACCAGAGACTAGCGGGAAAGGTGAATGAGCAGTTCTTC
TRBJ1-5	NA	TRBV10-3	CAISENQDGDNQPQHF	TGTGCCATCAGTGAGAATCAGGACGGGGACAATCAGCCCCAGCATTTT
TRBJ2-1	NA	TRBV10-2	CASSESTSRQFF	TGCGCCAGCAGTGAGTCGACATCGCGGCAGTTCTTC